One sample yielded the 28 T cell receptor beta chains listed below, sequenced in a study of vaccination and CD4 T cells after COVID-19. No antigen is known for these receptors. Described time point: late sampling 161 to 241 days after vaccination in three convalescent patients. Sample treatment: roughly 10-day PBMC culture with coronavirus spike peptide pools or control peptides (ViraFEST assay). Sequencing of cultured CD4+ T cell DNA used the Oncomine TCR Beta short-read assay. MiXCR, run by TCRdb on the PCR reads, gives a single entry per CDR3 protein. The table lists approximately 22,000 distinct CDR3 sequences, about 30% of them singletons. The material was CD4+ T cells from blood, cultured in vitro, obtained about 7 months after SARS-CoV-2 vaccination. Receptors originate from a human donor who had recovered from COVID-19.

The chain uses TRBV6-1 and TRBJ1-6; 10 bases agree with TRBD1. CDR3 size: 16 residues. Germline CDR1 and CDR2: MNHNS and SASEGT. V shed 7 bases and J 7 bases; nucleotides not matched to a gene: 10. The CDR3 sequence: CASKARDRGLNSPLHF. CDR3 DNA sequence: TGTGCCAGCAAAGCCCGGGACAGGGGTCTCAATTCACCCCTCCACTTT.

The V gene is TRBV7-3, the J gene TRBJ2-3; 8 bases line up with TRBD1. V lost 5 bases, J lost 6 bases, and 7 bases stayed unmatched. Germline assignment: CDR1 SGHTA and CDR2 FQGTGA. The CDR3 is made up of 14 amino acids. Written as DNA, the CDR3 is TGTGCCAGCAGCCAGGACAGGGATGAGGATACGCAGTATTTT. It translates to CASSQDRDEDTQYF.

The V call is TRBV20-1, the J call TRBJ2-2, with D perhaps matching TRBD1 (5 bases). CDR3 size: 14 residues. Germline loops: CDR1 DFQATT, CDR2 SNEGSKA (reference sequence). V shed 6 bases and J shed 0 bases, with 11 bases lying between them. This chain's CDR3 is CSARTIANTGELFF. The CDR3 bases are TGCAGTGCCCGGACAATCGCGAACACCGGGGAGCTGTTTTTT.

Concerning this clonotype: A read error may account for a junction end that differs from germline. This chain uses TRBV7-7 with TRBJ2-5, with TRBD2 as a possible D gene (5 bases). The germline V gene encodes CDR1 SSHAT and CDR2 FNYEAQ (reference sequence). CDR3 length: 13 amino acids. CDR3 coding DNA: TGTGCTAGCAGCTCGCGGGTTGGAGAGACCCAGTACTTC. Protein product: CASSSRVGETQYF.

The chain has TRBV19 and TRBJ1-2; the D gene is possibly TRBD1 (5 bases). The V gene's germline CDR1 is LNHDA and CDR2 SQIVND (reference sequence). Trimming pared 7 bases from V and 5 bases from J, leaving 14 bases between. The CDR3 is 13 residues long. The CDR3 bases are TGTGCCAGTATTAATCGGGGCAGGTATGGCTACACCTTC. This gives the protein CASINRGRYGYTF.

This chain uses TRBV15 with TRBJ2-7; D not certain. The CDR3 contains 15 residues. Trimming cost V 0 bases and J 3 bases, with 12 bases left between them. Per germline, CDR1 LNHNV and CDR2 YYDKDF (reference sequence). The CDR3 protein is CATSRDRPTHYEQYF. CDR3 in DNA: TGTGCCACCAGCAGAGATCGGCCCACCCACTACGAGCAGTACTTC.

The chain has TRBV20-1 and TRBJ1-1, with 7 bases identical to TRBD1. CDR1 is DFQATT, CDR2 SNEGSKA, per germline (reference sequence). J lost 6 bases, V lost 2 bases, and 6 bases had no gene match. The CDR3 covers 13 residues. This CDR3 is CSARPRQGAEAFF. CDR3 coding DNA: TGCAGTGCTAGACCGAGACAGGGTGCTGAAGCTTTCTTT.

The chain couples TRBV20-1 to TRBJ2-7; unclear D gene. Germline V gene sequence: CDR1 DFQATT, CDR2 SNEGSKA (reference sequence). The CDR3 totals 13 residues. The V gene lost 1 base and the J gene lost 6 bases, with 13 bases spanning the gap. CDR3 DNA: TGCAGTGCTAGAGGCCCCTCCTTCGGCGAGCAGTACTTC. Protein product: CSARGPSFGEQYF.

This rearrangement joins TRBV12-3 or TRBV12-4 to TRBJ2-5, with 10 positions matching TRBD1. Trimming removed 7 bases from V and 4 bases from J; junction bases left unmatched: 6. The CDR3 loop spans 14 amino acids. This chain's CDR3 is CASTRDRGPETQYF. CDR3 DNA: TGTGCCAGCACCCGCGACAGGGGGCCAGAGACCCAGTACTTC.

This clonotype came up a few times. CDR3 sequence: CSASDRGETQYF. The CDR3 region has the DNA TGCAGTGCTTCCGACAGGGGCGAGACCCAGTACTTC. The chain has TRBV20-1 and TRBJ2-5, with 8 bases fitting TRBD1. Germline CDR1 reads DFQATT; CDR2 reads SNEGSKA (reference sequence). Trimming took 5 bases from V and 5 from J; bases not matched to a gene: 4. This CDR3 spans 12 amino acids.

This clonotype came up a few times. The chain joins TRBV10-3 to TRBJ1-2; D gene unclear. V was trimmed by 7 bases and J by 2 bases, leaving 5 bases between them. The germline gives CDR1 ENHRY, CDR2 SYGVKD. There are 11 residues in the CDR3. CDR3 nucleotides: TGTGCCATCACGAGAAACTATGGCTACACCTTC. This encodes CAITRNYGYTF.

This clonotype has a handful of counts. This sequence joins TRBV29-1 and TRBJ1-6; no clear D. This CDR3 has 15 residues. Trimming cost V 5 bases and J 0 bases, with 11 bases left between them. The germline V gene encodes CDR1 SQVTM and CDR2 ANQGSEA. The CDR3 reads CSVRTGSSYNSPLHF. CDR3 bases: TGCAGCGTTCGGACGGGAAGCTCCTATAATTCACCCCTCCACTTT.

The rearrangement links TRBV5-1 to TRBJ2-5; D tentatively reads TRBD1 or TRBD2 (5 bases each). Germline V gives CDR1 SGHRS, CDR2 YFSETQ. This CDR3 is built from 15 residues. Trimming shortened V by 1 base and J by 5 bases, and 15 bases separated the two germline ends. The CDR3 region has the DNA TGCGCCAGCAGCTTGTCTCTAGGGGAGCGGGAGACCCAGTACTTC. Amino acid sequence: CASSLSLGERETQYF.

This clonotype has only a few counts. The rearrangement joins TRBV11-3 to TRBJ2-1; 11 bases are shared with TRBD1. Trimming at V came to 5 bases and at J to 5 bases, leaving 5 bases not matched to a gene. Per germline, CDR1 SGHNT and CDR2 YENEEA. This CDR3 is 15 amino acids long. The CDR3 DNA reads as TGTGCCAGCAGCGCCGGGACAGGGGGAAACAATGAGCAGTTCTTC. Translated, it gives CASSAGTGGNNEQFF.

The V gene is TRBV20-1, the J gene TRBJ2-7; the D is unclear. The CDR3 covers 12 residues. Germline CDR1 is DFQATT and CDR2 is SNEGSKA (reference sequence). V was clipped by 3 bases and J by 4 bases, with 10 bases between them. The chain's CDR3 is CSASTDPYEQYF. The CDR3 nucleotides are TGCAGTGCTAGTACGGACCCTTACGAGCAGTACTTC.

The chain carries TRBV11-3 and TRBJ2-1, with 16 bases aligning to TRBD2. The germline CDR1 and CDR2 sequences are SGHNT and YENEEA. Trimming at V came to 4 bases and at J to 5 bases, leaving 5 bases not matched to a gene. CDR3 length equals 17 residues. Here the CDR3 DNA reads TGTGCCAGCAGCTACGGGACTAGCGGGAGGGTGAACAATGAGCAGTTCTTC. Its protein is CASSYGTSGRVNNEQFF.

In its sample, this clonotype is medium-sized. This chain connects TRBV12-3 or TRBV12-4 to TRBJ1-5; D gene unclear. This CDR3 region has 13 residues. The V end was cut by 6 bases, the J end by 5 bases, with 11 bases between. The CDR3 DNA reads TGTGCCAGCAGACGACGGGTGGATCAGCCCCAGCATTTT. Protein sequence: CASRRRVDQPQHF.

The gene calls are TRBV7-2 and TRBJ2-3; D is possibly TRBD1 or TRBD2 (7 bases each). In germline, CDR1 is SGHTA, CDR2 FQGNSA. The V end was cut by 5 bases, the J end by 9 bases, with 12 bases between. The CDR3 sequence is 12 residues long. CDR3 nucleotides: TGTGCCAGCAGCCCCCAGGGGGGGACGCAGTATTTT. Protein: CASSPQGGTQYF.

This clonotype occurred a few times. In nucleotides, the CDR3 is TGCAGCGTTGAAGGTTTGAAGTGGGGGCGTACTGAAGCTTTCTTT. Its protein product is CSVEGLKWGRTEAFF. The rearrangement links TRBV29-1 to TRBJ1-1, with D perhaps TRBD1 (6 bases). This CDR3 contains 15 residues. Looked up from germline, CDR1 is SQVTM and CDR2 is ANQGSEA. Trimming took off 1 base at V and 5 bases at J, with 17 bases between the two ends. Full variable domain (rest looked up from reference TRBV29-1 and TRBJ1-1): SAVISQKPSRDICQRGTSLTIQCQVDSQVTMMFWYRQQPGQSLTLIATANQGSEATYESGFVIDKFPISRPNLTFSTLTVSNMSPEDSSIYLCSVEGLKWGRTEAFFGQGTRLTVV.

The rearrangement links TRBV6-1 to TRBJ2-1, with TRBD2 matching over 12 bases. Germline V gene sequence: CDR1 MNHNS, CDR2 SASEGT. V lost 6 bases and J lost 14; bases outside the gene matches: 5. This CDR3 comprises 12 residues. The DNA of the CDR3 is TGTGCCAGCAGGGTGACTAGCGGGAGCGAGTTCTTC. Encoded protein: CASRVTSGSEFF.

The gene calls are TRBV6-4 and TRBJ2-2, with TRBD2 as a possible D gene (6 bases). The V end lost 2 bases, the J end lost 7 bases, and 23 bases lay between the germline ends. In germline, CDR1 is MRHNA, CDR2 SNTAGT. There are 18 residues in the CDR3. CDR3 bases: TGTGCCAGCAGTGACGTGGGCAGGGAACGCGGGCGGGACGGGGAGCTGTTTTTT. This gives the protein CASSDVGRERGRDGELFF.

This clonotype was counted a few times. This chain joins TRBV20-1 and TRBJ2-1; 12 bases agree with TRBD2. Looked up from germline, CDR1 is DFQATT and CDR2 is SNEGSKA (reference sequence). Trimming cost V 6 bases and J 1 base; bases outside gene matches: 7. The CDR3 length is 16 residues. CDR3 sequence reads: CSARSTSGRSYNEQFF. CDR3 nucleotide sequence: TGCAGTGCCCGTTCGACTAGCGGGAGATCCTACAATGAGCAGTTCTTC.

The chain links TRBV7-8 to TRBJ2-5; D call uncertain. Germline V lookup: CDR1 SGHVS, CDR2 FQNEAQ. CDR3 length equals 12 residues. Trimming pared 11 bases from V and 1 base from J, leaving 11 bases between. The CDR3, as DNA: TGTGCCTCCCGGCGAAGCCAAGAGACCCAGTACTTC. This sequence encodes CASRRSQETQYF.

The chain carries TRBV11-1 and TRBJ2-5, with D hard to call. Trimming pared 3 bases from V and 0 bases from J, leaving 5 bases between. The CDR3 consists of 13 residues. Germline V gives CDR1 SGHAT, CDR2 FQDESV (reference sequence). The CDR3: CASSFANQETQYF. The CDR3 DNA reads TGTGCCAGCAGCTTTGCCAACCAAGAGACCCAGTACTTC.

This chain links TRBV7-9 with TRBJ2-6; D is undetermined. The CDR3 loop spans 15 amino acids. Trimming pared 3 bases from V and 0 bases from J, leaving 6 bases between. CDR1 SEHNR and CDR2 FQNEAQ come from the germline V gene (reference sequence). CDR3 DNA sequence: TGTGCCAGCAGCTTCGGAAACTCTGGGGCCAACGTCCTGACTTTC. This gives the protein CASSFGNSGANVLTF.

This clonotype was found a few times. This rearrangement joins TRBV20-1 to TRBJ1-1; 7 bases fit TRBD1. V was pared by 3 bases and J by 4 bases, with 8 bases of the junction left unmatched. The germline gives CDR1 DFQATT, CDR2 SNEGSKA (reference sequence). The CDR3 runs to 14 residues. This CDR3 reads CSASHLDRTTEAFF. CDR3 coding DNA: TGCAGTGCTAGTCACTTGGACAGGACCACTGAAGCTTTCTTT.

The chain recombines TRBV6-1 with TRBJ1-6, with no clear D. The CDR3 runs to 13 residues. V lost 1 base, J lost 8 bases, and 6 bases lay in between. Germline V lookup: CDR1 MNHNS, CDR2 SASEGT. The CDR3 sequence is CASSEVRYSPLHF. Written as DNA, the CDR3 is TGTGCCAGCAGTGAAGTAAGGTATTCACCCCTCCACTTT.

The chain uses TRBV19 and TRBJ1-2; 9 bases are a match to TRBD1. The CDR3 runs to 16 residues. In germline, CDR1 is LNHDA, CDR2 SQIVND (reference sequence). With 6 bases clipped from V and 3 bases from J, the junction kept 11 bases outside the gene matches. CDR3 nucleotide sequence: TGTGCCAGTAGGATGGCGGGACAGGGCTTGTACTATGGCTACACCTTC. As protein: CASRMAGQGLYYGYTF.